Presented here are 16 T cell receptor beta chains from one specimen sequenced in a study of CXCR3-negative and CXCR3-positive naive CD8 T cells. The study, taken as a whole, reports: Naive CXCR3-positive cells had TRB CDR3s more hydrophobic than those of CXCR3-negative naive cells.

It was by 5' RACE with UMI labels that the TRB cDNA libraries were prepared. One entry per CDR3 protein, without DNA, is what TCRdb gives after re-calling the 5' RACE reads. The table gives 75,000 to 100,000 distinct CDR3 sequences; the top ten clones make up roughly 1.1% of it. The antigens for these receptors are not known. The sequencing input was naive CXCR3+ CD8+ T cells from blood. Subset defined: CD45RO-CCR7+CD27+CD95- naive CD8+ T cells expressing CXCR3 (TNR3+). The receptor source for this set is a human donor in good health. Some clones in this sample may be carry-over from other donors' samples.

The rearrangement links TRBV10-2 to TRBJ2-2; TCRdb returns TRBD2, unconfirmable since there is no DNA. The CDR3 runs 15 residues. Germline CDR1 and CDR2: WSHSY and SAAADI. The CDR3: CASSQVAQNTGELFF.

V is TRBV5-1 and J is TRBJ2-7. Germline loops: CDR1 SGHRS, CDR2 YFSETQ. The CDR3 extends over 14 amino acids. The CDR3 here is CASSYHQSGYEQYF.

CDR3 region: CASSGLAPSPLHF. V is TRBV25-1 and J is TRBJ1-6; the TCRdb call, TRBD1, lacks DNA for checking. The CDR3 is 13 residues long. CDR1 is MGHDK and CDR2 is SYGVNS in the germline V gene.

The chain recombines TRBV7-6 with TRBJ1-1. Germline CDR1 and CDR2: SGHVS and FNYEAQ. This CDR3 has 16 amino acids. CDR3 sequence reads: CASSSGRPRVNTEAFF.

This sequence joins TRBV29-1 and TRBJ2-1; lacking DNA, the TRBD2 call made by TCRdb goes unchecked. Germline V gene lookup returns CDR1 SQVTM and CDR2 ANQGSEA. The CDR3 totals 17 residues. This CDR3 reads CSVEDWFAGGQGNEQFF.

J is TRBJ2-3 and V is TRBV25-1. Germline V gene data show CDR1 as MGHDK and CDR2 as SYGVNS. The CDR3 contains 12 residues. CDR3 sequence reads: CASSDTVDTQYF.

The chain has TRBV5-1 and TRBJ2-2; TCRdb designates TRBD1, a call that cannot be tested without DNA. The CDR3 extends over 17 amino acids. Looked up from germline, CDR1 is SGHRS and CDR2 is YFSETQ. CDR3 region: CASSLGIWGSGTGELFF.

This sequence joins TRBV14 and TRBJ2-7; TCRdb's assignment of TRBD1 cannot be checked, as there is no DNA. Germline loops: CDR1 SGHDN, CDR2 FVKESK. CDR3 length: 13 residues. The CDR3 loop reads CASSQTGTYEQYF.

CDR3 region: CASSPDRGSGSPLHF. The chain recombines TRBV3-1 with TRBJ1-6; TCRdb lists TRBD1, though no DNA is available to test this call. The CDR3 contains 15 residues. CDR1 LGHDT and CDR2 YNNKEL come from the germline V gene (reference sequence).

The chain is built from TRBV3-1 and TRBJ2-3; the TCRdb D gene call, TRBD1, has no DNA to confirm it. The CDR3 is made up of 22 amino acids. Germline-derived CDR1 and CDR2 are LGHDT and YNNKEL (reference sequence). The CDR3 loop is CASSHTLDYRDRGLLSTDTQYF.

Here the CDR3 reads CASSPRGVQQYF. This sequence joins TRBV6-2 or TRBV6-3 and TRBJ2-7; TCRdb indicates TRBD1, and absent DNA this call remains unverified. The CDR3 extends over 12 amino acids. Germline lookup yields CDR1 MNHEY and CDR2 SVGEGT.

V usage is TRBV15 and J usage is TRBJ2-5; the D call of TRBD2 rests on TCRdb alone, since no DNA is present to check it. From germline, CDR1 is LNHNV and CDR2 YYDKDF (reference sequence). This CDR3 is built from 14 residues. The CDR3 loop reads CATARTSITETQYF.

V usage is TRBV4-3 and J usage is TRBJ2-4; TCRdb's D call of TRBD1 is untestable without DNA. The CDR3 is made up of 16 amino acids. CDR1 is LGHNA, CDR2 YSLEER, per germline. This chain's CDR3 is CASSQDVDRGIISQYF.

This chain uses TRBV27 with TRBJ2-1; checking the TCRdb D call of TRBD2 is not possible without DNA. This CDR3 region has 16 residues. Germline V gives CDR1 MNHEY, CDR2 SMNVEV (reference sequence). This CDR3 reads CASSFGLAGGPNEQFF.

The rearrangement uses TRBV10-3 and TRBJ2-5. Germline-derived CDR1 and CDR2 are ENHRY and SYGVKD. CDR3 length: 16 amino acids. The CDR3 region is CAISEGRGKGPETQYF.

J is TRBJ2-7 and V is TRBV7-9. This CDR3 spans 16 amino acids. Germline V gives CDR1 SEHNR, CDR2 FQNEAQ (reference sequence). CDR3: CASSSNRRVGAYEQYF.